The 15 T cell receptor beta chains below all came from one sample that was sequenced in a study of blood T cell repertoires in COVID-19. Clones were read by immunoSEQ multiplex PCR, and TCRdb kept only the in-frame ones, dropping some. The sample has approximately 66,000 clones, 80% to 90% seen once; the top ten hold 8.3%. The sequencing input was peripheral blood. All receptors derive from a human donor with active COVID-19. The donor label of this sample is uncertain.

The rearrangement joins TRBV12-5 to TRBJ2-2; 8 bases match TRBD1. The CDR3 sequence is 16 residues long. Per germline, CDR1 LGHNT and CDR2 FRNRAP. Trimming at V came to 0 bases and at J to 6 bases, leaving 6 bases not matched to a gene. The CDR3 DNA follows: TGTGCTAGTGGTTTGGTCACAGGGGGTCTCGCCGGGGAGCTGTTTTTT. It codes for CASGLVTGGLAGELFF.

The chain carries TRBV5-4 and TRBJ2-7; 9 bases agree with TRBD1. Germline V CDR1 and CDR2: SGHNT, YYREEE (reference sequence). V trimming: 5 bases; J trimming: 7 bases; junction bases outside the gene matches: 10. The CDR3 runs to 14 residues. This CDR3 is CASRTQGALGEQYF. For the CDR3, the DNA is TGTGCCAGCAGAACACAGGGGGCATTGGGAGAGCAGTACTTC.

The chain uses TRBV5-4 and TRBJ2-7; 8 bases fit TRBD1. The trim removed 3 bases at V and 2 bases at J, leaving 4 bases unmatched. The CDR3 is made up of 14 amino acids. The germline CDR1 and CDR2 sequences are SGHNT and YYREEE (reference sequence). In DNA, the CDR3 is TGTGCCAGCAGCTCCGGACAGGGACCCTACGAGCAGTACTTC. Its translation: CASSSGQGPYEQYF.

The chain is built from TRBV7-3 and TRBJ2-3, with TRBD1 identical over 9 bases. V was clipped by 2 bases and J by 0 bases; unmatched bases: 3. From germline, CDR1 is SGHTA and CDR2 FQGTGA. CDR3 size: 16 residues. The CDR3 nucleotides are TGTGCCAGCAGCTTAGGGACAGGGCCTAGCACAGATACGCAGTATTTT. This encodes CASSLGTGPSTDTQYF.

With regard to this clone: A junction boundary mismatches the germline segment, possibly from a read error. In nucleotides, the CDR3 is TGTGCCAGCAGTGAAGGACTAGCGAAGAACGCCGGGGAGCTGTTTTTT. Its protein is CASSEGLAKNAGELFF. The chain is built from TRBV25-1 and TRBJ2-2; 9 bases fit TRBD2. Germline V lookup: CDR1 MGHDK, CDR2 SYGVNS. This CDR3 region has 16 residues.

The chain links TRBV4-1 to TRBJ2-3, with 7 bases fitting TRBD2. V lost 0 bases and J lost 6; bases outside the gene matches: 9. Germline assignment: CDR1 MGHRA and CDR2 YSYEKL. The CDR3 has 16 amino acids. CDR3 amino acids: CASSQEALRESDTQYF. The CDR3 DNA sequence: TGCGCCAGCAGCCAAGAGGCATTGCGGGAGTCTGATACGCAGTATTTT.

CDR3 coding DNA: TGTGCCAGCAGTCCCCGGTGGGGCGCCAATCAGCCCCAGCATTTT. Protein product: CASSPRWGANQPQHF. The chain recombines TRBV27 with TRBJ1-5, with D tentatively TRBD1 (5 bases). The CDR3 runs to 15 residues. The ends were cut back, 5 bases at V and 3 bases at J, with 14 bases in the middle. The germline CDR1 and CDR2 sequences are MNHEY and SMNVEV (reference sequence).

J is TRBJ2-7 and V is TRBV5-1; TRBD1 matches at 7 bases. The CDR3 has 16 residues. The V segment lost 2 bases and the J segment 3 bases; nucleotides outside the gene matches: 11. The germline V gene encodes CDR1 SGHRS and CDR2 YFSETQ. CDR3 coding DNA: TGCGCCAGCAGCTTAACAACCGCGACAGGGATCTACGAGCAGTACTTC. Translating gives CASSLTTATGIYEQYF.

The gene calls are TRBV6-5 and TRBJ2-1; possibly TRBD2 for D (5 bases). Trimming removed 8 bases at V and 7 bases at J, with 12 bases between. This CDR3 has 12 amino acids. CDR1 MNHEY and CDR2 SVGAGI come from the germline V gene. The CDR3 bases are TGTGCCAGCCACGCCCGGGGAAATGAGCAGTTCTTC. This gives the protein CASHARGNEQFF.

This sequence joins TRBV29-1 and TRBJ2-7, with 9 bases lining up with TRBD1. Germline-derived CDR1 and CDR2 are SQVTM and ANQGSEA. V shed 7 bases and J 7 bases; nucleotides not matched to a gene: 11. The CDR3 spans 13 residues. As DNA, the CDR3 is TGCAGCGGGCAACCGGGACAGGGTTATGAGCAGTACTTC. It encodes CSGQPGQGYEQYF.

This clone was recorded only once. This chain joins TRBV2 and TRBJ2-5; 7 bases map to TRBD2. J gave up 0 bases and V 2 bases, and 3 bases lay outside the gene matches. The CDR3 contains 15 residues. Germline lookup yields CDR1 SNHLY and CDR2 FYNNEI. The CDR3 sequence: CASSEQRGYQETQYF. CDR3 nucleotides: TGTGCCAGCAGTGAACAGCGGGGCTACCAAGAGACCCAGTACTTC. The entire variable domain, with the rest obtained from reference TRBV2 and TRBJ2-5, is as follows: EPEVTQTPSHQVTQMGQEVILRCVPISNHLYFYWYRQILGQKVEFLVSFYNNEISEKSEIFDDQFSVERPDGSNFTLKIRSTKLEDSAMYFCASSEQRGYQETQYFGPGTRLLVL.

The V gene is TRBV7-3, the J gene TRBJ1-5; 8 nucleotides line up with TRBD1. The germline CDR1 and CDR2 sequences are SGHTA and FQGTGA. The CDR3 length is 18 residues. The V gene end was trimmed by 3 bases and the J gene end by 5 bases; junction bases not matched to a gene: 15. The DNA for the CDR3 is TGTGCCAGCAGCTTTTGGACAGGGTCTGGGGGAGACTATCAGCCCCAGCATTTT. Protein: CASSFWTGSGGDYQPQHF.

The J gene is TRBJ1-2, the V gene TRBV12-3 or TRBV12-4; D may be TRBD1 (5 bases). The CDR3 length is 13 residues. The V end was cut by 5 bases, the J end by 4 bases, with 11 bases between. The CDR3 sequence is CASSPGGVYGYTF. The CDR3 DNA sequence: TGTGCCAGCAGTCCCGGGGGTGTCTATGGCTACACCTTC.

The rearrangement links TRBV6-6 to TRBJ2-1; perhaps TRBD2 as D (6 bases). This CDR3 has 14 residues. Between the trimmed V and J ends, which lost 7 bases and 3 bases, there was a span of 13 bases. Germline lookup yields CDR1 MNHNY and CDR2 SVGAGI (reference sequence). CDR3 in amino acids: CASNPGLNYNEQFF. DNA for the CDR3: TGTGCCAGCAACCCGGGACTCAACTACAATGAGCAGTTCTTC.

The chain uses TRBV7-2 and TRBJ2-4, with 9 bases fitting TRBD1. In germline, CDR1 is SGHTA, CDR2 FQGNSA. V was pared by 5 bases and J by 6 bases, with 2 bases of the junction left unmatched. The CDR3 is 13 residues long. CDR3 amino acids: CASSRDRVNIQYF. CDR3 nucleotide sequence: TGTGCCAGCAGCCGGGACAGGGTAAACATTCAGTACTTC.